This TCR beta chain was sequenced for a study of blood T cells in healthy people across ages. Overall study findings and caveats: Total diversity from one million sequenced T cells was likely underestimated. Naive and antigen-experienced cells could not be conclusively compared, given unsorted PBMCs.

It was with a sample-barcoded 5' primer and a J-beta primer mix that a second PCR of roughly 7 to 12 cycles was run. Through a template-switch adaptor with 12 random nucleotides, each cDNA molecule received a tag. TCRdb re-analysed the 5' RACE reads in MiXCR, keeping a single row per CDR3 protein. The sample contains hundreds of thousands of distinct CDR3 sequences, 58% of which appear only once. Trimming shortened V by 3 bases and J by 5 bases, and 6 bases separated the two germline ends. This CDR3 has 12 amino acids. Germline V gene data show CDR1 as KGHDR and CDR2 as SFDVKD. With respect to this clonotype: Antigen unknown.

Sequencing was carried out using blood. This receptor was obtained from a man between 60 and 70 years old in good health. The chain couples TRBV24-1 to TRBJ1-2; D is unresolved. As DNA, the CDR3 is TGTGCCACCAGTGATACGGAATATGGCTACACCTTC. Protein sequence: CATSDTEYGYTF.